A few counts support the clone carrying this TCR beta chain. Its antigen is unknown. This entry comes from a study of T cell repertoires in cytomegalovirus infection. TCRdb re-called the reads through MiXCR, storing one row per CDR3 protein. The table lists hundreds of thousands of distinct CDR3 sequences, approximately 42% of them singletons. Regarding the study as a whole: Predominance within the ex vivo response was attributable to HLA-C-restricted CMV-specific TCR beta clonotypes.

The source of this sequence is a human donor in good health (CMV status not recorded). Some clones in this sample may be carry-over from other donors' samples. This sample comprised cultured PBMCs, obtained from culture after CMV antigen stimulation.

The CDR3 bases are TGTGCCAGCAGCTTCTGGGCTAACAGGGTCTACAATGAGCAGTTCTTC. As protein: CASSFWANRVYNEQFF. V and J are TRBV7-8 and TRBJ2-1; D perhaps matches TRBD1 (6 bases). Trimming removed 3 bases at V and 3 bases at J, with 15 bases between. Germline CDR1 and CDR2: SGHVS and FQNEAQ. The CDR3 is made up of 16 amino acids. The entire variable domain, with the rest obtained from reference TRBV7-8 and TRBJ2-1, is as follows: GAGVSQSPRYKVAKRGQDVALRCDPISGHVSLFWYQQALGQGPEFLTYFQNEAQLDKSGLPSDRFFAERPEGSVSTLKIQRTQQEDSAVYLCASSFWANRVYNEQFFGPGTRLTVL.